The entry below gives a single TCR beta chain sequence along with its context. This clonotype was detected a few times. Its antigen is not yet known. Base qualities are missing; no much larger clone stands one base away. Interpreted using the paper, the treatment or condition label stands for: allogeneic hematopoietic cell transplantation with graft depleted of TCRalphabeta T cells and CD19 B cells. TCRalphabeta/CD19-depleted allogeneic hematopoietic cell grafts were given to the transplant recipients, all of whom were children. The sample comes from a study of T-cell reconstitution after alpha-beta-depleted transplantation in children (dated by TCRdb to about 2016). With respect to the entire study: Using TCR repertoire profiling, the study quantitatively followed how T-cell immune reconstitution unfolded in children after TCRalphabeta/CD19-depleted allogeneic hematopoietic cell transplantation. Here is what the overall study found, with its caveats: The high TCRbeta diversity at day 60 in some patients was ascribed to recipient T cells and intrathymic progenitors that had survived conditioning. The apparently early recovery of alphabetaT-cell counts about two months after transplant reportedly depended on only several hundred rapidly expanded clones that came from non-depleted graft cells. Over the following months the frequencies of hyperexpanded clones went down, and after one year T-cell counts and TCRbeta diversity were mostly credited to newly produced T cells.

From a lookup of the germline V gene, CDR1 and CDR2 are SGHDT and YYEEEE. From its cysteine to its phenylalanine, the CDR3 spans 15 amino acids. The sequence is cut down to CDR3 DNA, 45 bases in frame from base 1. The trim is 1 base for V and 5 bases for J, with a gap of 12 bases between the germline ends. The library was produced with PCR. For sequencing, an Illumina HiSeq 2500 was employed. Molecular barcoding was employed in the preparation of TCR libraries, with unique molecular identifiers being used to normalize TCRbeta repertoire quantification. TCRdb reran the public reads through fastp at Q25 and MiXCR, keeping productive beta chains. CDR3 protein duplicates are merged, each entry listing the most common genes and DNA. Counted in this sample were under 450,000 distinct CDR3 sequences; about 16% of them appeared once. Of the sample, 25% to 30% is held by the ten largest clones.

The sequence was collected from a boy less than two years old who had a stem cell transplant for Wiskott-Aldrich syndrome, so the T cells may come from the graft donor. The sample consisted of PBMCs, mostly from graft donor cells, taken 360 days after TCRalphabeta/CD19-depleted stem cell transplant. Recombination joined TRBV5-6 with TRBJ2-2; the D gene is unclear. The DNA reads as follows: TGTGCCAGCAGCTTGTTGGCTGGGGTGACCGGGGAGCTGTTTTTT. The resulting protein is CASSLLAGVTGELFF.